This T cell receptor (beta chain) was profiled in a study of monozygotic twins with inflammatory bowel disease. Findings of the study overall: Clonotype sharing was lower in IBD patients than healthy twins, most markedly with disease activity. IBD patients showed reduced TCRbeta diversity (inverse Simpson) versus healthy co-twins.

The germline V gene has CDR1 SQVTM and CDR2 ANQGSEA. CDR3 size: 13 residues. Added by template switching were UMIs that each held a 6-nucleotide sample barcode. No DNA is given; TCRdb re-called the 5' RACE reads and lists each CDR3 protein once. The sample has 300,000 to 400,000 distinct CDR3 sequences. Turning to this clonotype: The antigen is unknown.

Unfractionated whole blood yielded total RNA, and T cells were not sorted. V gene TRBV29-1 combines with J gene TRBJ2-5; TCRdb names TRBD2, which stays unverified in the absence of DNA. The sequence was collected from a human donor with ulcerative colitis or Crohn's disease, or a healthy co-twin of an affected twin (not recorded which). Sequencing was performed on blood. The CDR3 here is CSVGAGGQETQYF.